This T cell receptor beta chain was documented in a study of T-cell reconstitution after alpha-beta-depleted transplantation in children. Trimming removed 3 bases at V and 3 bases at J, with 14 bases between. Germline V CDR1 and CDR2: MNHEY, SVGEGT. The CDR3 covers 16 residues. Study-level findings and limits: A year had passed since transplant, and T-cell counts and diversity by then came mostly from newly produced T cells.

This clonotype was observed a few times. Its specificity is not known. Construction of the TCRbeta library involved unique molecular identifiers. MiXCR, applied by TCRdb to the PCR reads, yields one record per CDR3 protein. Of about 200,000 distinct CDR3 sequences listed, approximately 6.3% are singletons. The clonotype originates from a boy younger than 10 with acute lymphoblastic leukemia, due to receive a stem cell transplant. The chain links TRBV6-2 or TRBV6-3 to TRBJ2-2; D is unclear. The source material was PBMCs, sampled before TCRalphabeta/CD19-depleted stem cell transplant. CDR3 in DNA: TGTGCCAGCAGTTATGATACGGACCTTTACACCGGGGAGCTGTTTTTT. It encodes CASSYDTDLYTGELFF.